This is a list of T cell receptor beta chains from one sample in a study of blood T cell repertoires in COVID-19. Sequencing was performed with immunoSEQ multiplex PCR; in TCRdb, only in-frame clones are kept and a portion is missing. Of around 69,000 clones detected, 75% to 85% appear once; the ten largest clones hold roughly 20%. The sequenced sample consisted of peripheral blood. The receptors were sampled from a man between 50 and 59 years old with acute or convalescent COVID-19. The CDR3 runs from the conserved cysteine through the conserved F or W. The D gene is left open where the match is weak. Some rows have no size entry. The others give once, few or many, or a class for an expanded clone.

D gene	clone size	V gene	J gene	CDR3 protein	CDR3 DNA
-	-	TRBV4-1	TRBJ1-2	CASSQDRPGRETYGYTF	TGCGCCAGCAGCCAAGATCGGCCTGGACGGGAGACCTATGGCTACACCTTC
-	-	TRBV18	TRBJ2-5	CASCRQDQETQYF	TGTGCCAGCTGTCGACAGGACCAAGAGACCCAGTACTTC
TRBD1	-	TRBV6-5	TRBJ1-2	CASRGTGRGYGYTF	TGTGCCAGCAGGGGGACAGGGAGGGGTTATGGCTACACCTTC
TRBD2	once	TRBV18	TRBJ2-7	CASSPHRLAGDRSYEQYF	TGTGCCAGCTCACCACACCGACTAGCGGGGGACCGGTCCTACGAGCAGTACTTC
TRBD2	-	TRBV5-4	TRBJ2-6	CASRRGAAGANVLTF	TGTGCCAGCAGGCGGGGGGCGGCTGGGGCCAACGTCCTGACTTTC
-	-	TRBV21-1	TRBJ1-2	CASSKATDYGYTF	TGTGCCAGCAGCAAAGCAACAGACTATGGCTACACCTTC
TRBD2	-	TRBV7-3	TRBJ2-5	CASSLGAGGQETQYF	TGTGCCAGCAGCTTAGGAGCGGGGGGGCAAGAGACCCAGTACTTC
TRBD2	-	TRBV6-1	TRBJ2-5	CASSEMFAGGQETQYF	TGTGCCAGCAGTGAGATGTTCGCGGGGGGGCAAGAGACCCAGTACTTC
-	-	TRBV12-5	TRBJ2-3	CASGPLNRERGTDTQYF	TGTGCTAGTGGCCCCTTAAACAGGGAGCGGGGTACAGATACGCAGTATTTT
TRBD2	-	TRBV19	TRBJ2-5	CASSVWTSGGETQYF	TGTGCCAGTAGTGTCTGGACTAGCGGTGGGGAGACCCAGTACTTC
TRBD1	-	TRBV19	TRBJ1-2	CASSTDRGSSYGYTF	TGTGCCAGTAGTACCGACAGGGGCTCGAGCTATGGCTACACCTTC